Listed below are T cell receptor beta chains from one sample, sequenced in a study of blood T cell repertoires in COVID-19. Profiled with immunoSEQ multiplex PCR; TCRdb holds only in-frame clones, not every one. The sample gives approximately 85,000 clones, around 92% of which show up once; 6.3% is in the top ten. Sequencing was performed on peripheral blood. Receptors were obtained from a woman aged 55-69 years with active COVID-19. The CDR3 runs from the conserved cysteine through the conserved F or W. Each record gives: J gene, D gene, clone size, V gene, CDR3 DNA, CDR3 protein. A D gene is named only where the DNA matches it firmly. Clone sizes are given selectively: once, few, many, or a class where the clone is expanded.

J gene: TRBJ2-7; D gene: TRBD1; clone size: NA; V gene: TRBV10-3; CDR3 DNA: TGTGCCATCAGTGGGGACAGGGAGGAGCAGTACTTC; CDR3 protein: CAISGDREEQYF
J gene: TRBJ2-1; D gene: NA; clone size: NA; V gene: TRBV10-3; CDR3 DNA: TGTGCCATCAGTGAGTCTTCTTCCGGTCCAAGGGGCAATGAGCAGTTCTTC; CDR3 protein: CAISESSSGPRGNEQFF
J gene: TRBJ2-5; D gene: NA; clone size: NA; V gene: TRBV6-5; CDR3 DNA: TGTGCCAGCAGTCCCGGACAGCAAGAGACCCAGTACTTC; CDR3 protein: CASSPGQQETQYF
J gene: TRBJ1-5; D gene: TRBD1; clone size: NA; V gene: TRBV7-2; CDR3 DNA: TGTGCCAGCAGCCCCGACAGGGGGTATCAGCCCCAGCATTTT; CDR3 protein: CASSPDRGYQPQHF
J gene: TRBJ1-1; D gene: NA; clone size: NA; V gene: TRBV28; CDR3 DNA: TGTGCCAGCAGTCTACCGACAGTTATGAACACTGAAGCTTTCTTT; CDR3 protein: CASSLPTVMNTEAFF
J gene: TRBJ2-7; D gene: NA; clone size: NA; V gene: TRBV18; CDR3 DNA: TGTGCCAGCTCACCGGATAGGGGCTCCTACGAGCAGTACTTC; CDR3 protein: CASSPDRGSYEQYF
J gene: TRBJ2-1; D gene: NA; clone size: NA; V gene: TRBV7-2; CDR3 DNA: TGTGCCAGCAGCCCACCCGGGACCTACAATGAGCAGTTCTTC; CDR3 protein: CASSPPGTYNEQFF
J gene: TRBJ2-5; D gene: TRBD2; clone size: NA; V gene: TRBV3-1/TRBV3-2; CDR3 DNA: TGTGCCAGCAGCCAAGGTCTAGCGGGGGGACAAGAGACCCAGTACTTC; CDR3 protein: CASSQGLAGGQETQYF
J gene: TRBJ1-5; D gene: TRBD1; clone size: once; V gene: TRBV6-5; CDR3 DNA: TGTGCCAGCCATCCCGGGACAGGCAATCAGCCCCAGCATTTT; CDR3 protein: CASHPGTGNQPQHF
J gene: TRBJ2-5; D gene: NA; clone size: NA; V gene: TRBV24-1; CDR3 DNA: TGTGCCACCAGTGATTCAGGGGTGTGGGAGACCCAGTACTTC; CDR3 protein: CATSDSGVWETQYF
J gene: TRBJ2-7; D gene: NA; clone size: NA; V gene: TRBV29-1; CDR3 DNA: TGCAGCGTTGTTGGGGGACTTACCTACGAGCAGTACTTC; CDR3 protein: CSVVGGLTYEQYF
J gene: TRBJ1-2; D gene: NA; clone size: NA; V gene: TRBV12-3/TRBV12-4; CDR3 DNA: TGTGCCAGCAGTCCTACAGGTTTTTATGGCTACACCTTC; CDR3 protein: CASSPTGFYGYTF
J gene: TRBJ2-1; D gene: NA; clone size: NA; V gene: TRBV7-6; CDR3 DNA: TGTGCCAGCAGCTTAGGGGGCCCTTACGGCCAAGCCTACAATGAGCAGTTCTTC; CDR3 protein: CASSLGGPYGQAYNEQFF
J gene: TRBJ2-5; D gene: NA; clone size: NA; V gene: TRBV7-8; CDR3 DNA: TGTGCCAGCAGCTTAGAAAGGGGCGTCGAGACCCAGTACTTC; CDR3 protein: CASSLERGVETQYF
J gene: TRBJ1-5; D gene: TRBD1; clone size: few; V gene: TRBV6-1; CDR3 DNA: TGTGCCAGCAGTGAAGCCTACAGGGGTCAGCCCCAGCATTTT; CDR3 protein: CASSEAYRGQPQHF
J gene: TRBJ2-2; D gene: NA; clone size: NA; V gene: TRBV9; CDR3 DNA: TGTGCCAGCAGCGTACGGAGCCCTACCGGGGAGCTGTTTTTT; CDR3 protein: CASSVRSPTGELFF
J gene: TRBJ1-4; D gene: TRBD1; clone size: few; V gene: TRBV19; CDR3 DNA: TGTGCCAGTAGTCCCAGGACAGGGACTAATGAAAAACTGTTTTTT; CDR3 protein: CASSPRTGTNEKLFF
J gene: TRBJ1-3; D gene: TRBD1; clone size: NA; V gene: TRBV24-1; CDR3 DNA: TGTGCCACCAGTGATTTTAGGGACAGCTGTGTCTCTGGAAACACCATATATTTT; CDR3 protein: CATSDFRDSCVSGNTIYF
J gene: TRBJ2-3; D gene: TRBD1; clone size: NA; V gene: TRBV15; CDR3 DNA: TGTGCCACCAGCAGAGAAGGTTTTGGGACAGGGAAAACAGATACGCAGTATTTT; CDR3 protein: CATSREGFGTGKTDTQYF
J gene: TRBJ2-1; D gene: TRBD2; clone size: NA; V gene: TRBV18; CDR3 DNA: TGTGCCAGCTCACCTGCAGGGACTAGCGGTTCGGATGAGCAGTTCTTC; CDR3 protein: CASSPAGTSGSDEQFF
J gene: TRBJ2-2; D gene: TRBD2; clone size: NA; V gene: TRBV5-1; CDR3 DNA: TGCGCCAGCAGCGGGTCCGGACTAGCGGGAGTCGGGGAGCTGTTTTTT; CDR3 protein: CASSGSGLAGVGELFF
J gene: TRBJ2-5; D gene: TRBD1; clone size: NA; V gene: TRBV7-2; CDR3 DNA: TGTGCCAGCAGCCGTGACAGGGGGGTCGGAGAGACCCAGTACTTC; CDR3 protein: CASSRDRGVGETQYF
J gene: TRBJ2-5; D gene: NA; clone size: NA; V gene: TRBV30; CDR3 DNA: TGTGCCTCACAGGGCGGCCAAGAGACCCAGTACTTC; CDR3 protein: CASQGGQETQYF
J gene: TRBJ1-1; D gene: NA; clone size: NA; V gene: TRBV12-3/TRBV12-4; CDR3 DNA: TGTGCCAGCAGTTTTCAGGGTAGAACTGAAGCTTTCTTT; CDR3 protein: CASSFQGRTEAFF
J gene: TRBJ1-1; D gene: NA; clone size: once; V gene: TRBV11-2; CDR3 DNA: TGTGCCAGCAGCTTAGGGAGAATAGTGAACACTGAAGCTTTCTTT; CDR3 protein: CASSLGRIVNTEAFF
J gene: TRBJ2-1; D gene: TRBD2; clone size: NA; V gene: TRBV7-2; CDR3 DNA: TGTGCCAGCAGCTTAGGGTCGCGGGGGGGCTACAATGAGCAGTTCTTC; CDR3 protein: CASSLGSRGGYNEQFF
J gene: TRBJ1-5; D gene: NA; clone size: NA; V gene: TRBV6-2/TRBV6-3; CDR3 DNA: TGTGCCAGCAGCCACCCGGAGGGCCGAGGCAATCAGCCCCAGCATTTT; CDR3 protein: CASSHPEGRGNQPQHF
J gene: TRBJ2-3; D gene: NA; clone size: NA; V gene: TRBV5-1; CDR3 DNA: TGCGCCAGCAGCTTAATAGTCGCAACGCCGAGGACAGATACGCAGTATTTT; CDR3 protein: CASSLIVATPRTDTQYF
J gene: TRBJ2-3; D gene: TRBD2; clone size: NA; V gene: TRBV11-3; CDR3 DNA: TGTGCCAGCAGCTTCGGGTTGGCTAGCGGGGGTCCGAGCACAGATACGCAGTATTTT; CDR3 protein: CASSFGLASGGPSTDTQYF
J gene: TRBJ1-4; D gene: TRBD1; clone size: NA; V gene: TRBV6-5; CDR3 DNA: TGTGCCAGCGGGACAGCAGCAAATGAAAAACTGTTTTTT; CDR3 protein: CASGTAANEKLFF
J gene: TRBJ2-7; D gene: TRBD2; clone size: once; V gene: TRBV3-1/TRBV3-2; CDR3 DNA: TGTGCCAGCAGCCTCCAGCGGGGCTCCTCCTACGAGCAGTACTTC; CDR3 protein: CASSLQRGSSYEQYF
J gene: TRBJ2-2; D gene: NA; clone size: NA; V gene: TRBV9; CDR3 DNA: TGTGCCAGCAGCGTAGTTACCGGGAGGACTCAGGGGACCGGGGAGCTGTTTTTT; CDR3 protein: CASSVVTGRTQGTGELFF
J gene: TRBJ2-3; D gene: TRBD1; clone size: NA; V gene: TRBV3-1/TRBV3-2; CDR3 DNA: TGTGCCAGCAGCTCCGTCCTTAAGGGACAGGGGTTTCGGGCAGATACGCAGTATTTT; CDR3 protein: CASSSVLKGQGFRADTQYF
J gene: TRBJ2-3; D gene: TRBD2; clone size: NA; V gene: TRBV18; CDR3 DNA: TGTGCCAGCTCACCACCAGCGGGGGGGCGAGATACGCAGTATTTT; CDR3 protein: CASSPPAGGRDTQYF
J gene: TRBJ1-1; D gene: NA; clone size: NA; V gene: TRBV27; CDR3 DNA: TGTGCCAGCAGTTCACGGGGAGGGACTGAAGCTTTCTTT; CDR3 protein: CASSSRGGTEAFF
J gene: TRBJ2-7; D gene: NA; clone size: NA; V gene: TRBV5-1; CDR3 DNA: TGCGCCAGCAGCCCCCGGGACATATCCTACGAGCAGTACTTC; CDR3 protein: CASSPRDISYEQYF
J gene: TRBJ1-1; D gene: NA; clone size: NA; V gene: TRBV30; CDR3 DNA: TGTGCCCTATTACGGAACACTGAAGCTTTCTTT; CDR3 protein: CALLRNTEAFF
J gene: TRBJ2-7; D gene: NA; clone size: NA; V gene: TRBV11-3; CDR3 DNA: TGTGCCAGCAGCCGTTATGCGGCCTACGAGCAGTACTTC; CDR3 protein: CASSRYAAYEQYF
J gene: TRBJ2-3; D gene: TRBD2; clone size: NA; V gene: TRBV15; CDR3 DNA: TGTGCCACCAGCAGAGATATAGGACTAGCGGGACTTTCCCGCACAGATACGCAGTATTTT; CDR3 protein: CATSRDIGLAGLSRTDTQYF
J gene: TRBJ2-2; D gene: NA; clone size: NA; V gene: TRBV24-1; CDR3 DNA: TGTGCCACCAGTGATTCTCCAGGGGGGATTGGCACCGGGGAGCTGTTTTTT; CDR3 protein: CATSDSPGGIGTGELFF
J gene: TRBJ2-7; D gene: TRBD1; clone size: NA; V gene: TRBV11-2; CDR3 DNA: TGTGCCAGCAGCTTAGAAGCCGGCAGGGGGCGTTCCTACGAGCAGTACTTC; CDR3 protein: CASSLEAGRGRSYEQYF
J gene: TRBJ2-5; D gene: TRBD2; clone size: few; V gene: TRBV28; CDR3 DNA: TGTGCCAGCAGCACCCGCTGGACTAGCGGGAGGGCCGGGGAGACCCAGTACTTC; CDR3 protein: CASSTRWTSGRAGETQYF
J gene: TRBJ2-7; D gene: TRBD2; clone size: few; V gene: TRBV7-2; CDR3 DNA: TGTGCCAGCAGCTTAGACATAGCGGGGGGGCGGGAGCAGTACTTC; CDR3 protein: CASSLDIAGGREQYF
J gene: TRBJ1-3; D gene: NA; clone size: NA; V gene: TRBV6-6; CDR3 DNA: TGTGCCAGCAGTTCTAAGGGGGGGTTTGGAAACACCATATATTTT; CDR3 protein: CASSSKGGFGNTIYF
J gene: TRBJ1-6; D gene: TRBD1; clone size: NA; V gene: TRBV18; CDR3 DNA: TGTGCCAGCTCTCCGGGACAGCGCAATTCACCCCTCCACTTT; CDR3 protein: CASSPGQRNSPLHF
J gene: TRBJ1-1; D gene: NA; clone size: NA; V gene: TRBV11-3; CDR3 DNA: TGTGCCAGCAGCTTAGAACCCCCGAGACAGTACACTGAAGCTTTCTTT; CDR3 protein: CASSLEPPRQYTEAFF
J gene: TRBJ2-3; D gene: NA; clone size: NA; V gene: TRBV2; CDR3 DNA: TGTGCCAGCAGTGAAGGGCCGGGAGATACGCAGTATTTT; CDR3 protein: CASSEGPGDTQYF
J gene: TRBJ2-5; D gene: TRBD2; clone size: once; V gene: TRBV2; CDR3 DNA: TGTGCCAGCAGGCCCCGGGGAGGGGTTGAAGAGACCCAGTACTTC; CDR3 protein: CASRPRGGVEETQYF
J gene: TRBJ2-7; D gene: NA; clone size: NA; V gene: TRBV10-3; CDR3 DNA: TGTGCCGTACAGTCGCAGCGTCAGGGAGAGCAGTACTTC; CDR3 protein: CAVQSQRQGEQYF
J gene: TRBJ2-7; D gene: NA; clone size: once; V gene: TRBV18; CDR3 DNA: TGTGCCAGCTCTCAGTCGAGACAGGTCTCTTCCTACGAGCAGTACTTC; CDR3 protein: CASSQSRQVSSYEQYF
J gene: TRBJ1-4; D gene: TRBD1; clone size: NA; V gene: TRBV5-1; CDR3 DNA: TGCGCCAGCAGCCCAGGCGCAGGGGGGAATGAAAAACTGTTTTTT; CDR3 protein: CASSPGAGGNEKLFF
J gene: TRBJ1-1; D gene: TRBD1; clone size: once; V gene: TRBV5-1; CDR3 DNA: TGCGCCAGCAGCTTGGGAGGGACAGGGACTGACACTGAAGCTTTCTTT; CDR3 protein: CASSLGGTGTDTEAFF